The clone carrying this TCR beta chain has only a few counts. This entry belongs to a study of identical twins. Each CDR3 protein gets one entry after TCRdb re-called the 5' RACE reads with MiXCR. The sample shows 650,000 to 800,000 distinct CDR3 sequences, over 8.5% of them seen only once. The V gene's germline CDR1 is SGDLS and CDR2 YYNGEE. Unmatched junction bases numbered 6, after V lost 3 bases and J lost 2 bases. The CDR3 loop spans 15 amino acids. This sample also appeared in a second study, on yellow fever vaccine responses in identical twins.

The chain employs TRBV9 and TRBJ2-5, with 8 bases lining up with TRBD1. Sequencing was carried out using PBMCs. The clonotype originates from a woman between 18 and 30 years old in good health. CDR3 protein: CASSERQGTQETQYF. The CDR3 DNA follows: TGTGCCAGCAGCGAAAGACAGGGGACACAAGAGACCCAGTACTTC.